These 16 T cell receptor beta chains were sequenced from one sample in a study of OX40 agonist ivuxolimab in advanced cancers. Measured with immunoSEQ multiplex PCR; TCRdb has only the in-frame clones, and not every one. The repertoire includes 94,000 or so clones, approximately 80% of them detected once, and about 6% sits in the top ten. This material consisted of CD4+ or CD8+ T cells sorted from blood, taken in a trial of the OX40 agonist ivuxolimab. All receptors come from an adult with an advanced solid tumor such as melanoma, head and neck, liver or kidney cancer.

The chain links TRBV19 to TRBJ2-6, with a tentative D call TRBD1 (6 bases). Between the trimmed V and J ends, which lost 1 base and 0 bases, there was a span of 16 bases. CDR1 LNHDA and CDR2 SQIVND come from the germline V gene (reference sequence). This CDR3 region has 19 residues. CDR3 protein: CASSIGGGRGRSGANVLTF. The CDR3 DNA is TGTGCCAGTAGTATAGGGGGCGGCAGGGGACGCTCTGGGGCCAACGTCCTGACTTTC. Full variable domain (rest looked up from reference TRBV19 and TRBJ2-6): DGGITQSPKYLFRKEGQNVTLSCEQNLNHDAMYWYRQDPGQGLRLIYYSQIVNDFQKGDIAEGYSVSREKKESFPLTVTSAQKNPTAFYLCASSIGGGRGRSGANVLTFGAGSRLTVL.

CDR3 loop: CASSGGTDTQYF. Here the CDR3 DNA reads TGTGCCAGCAGCGGGGGGACAGATACGCAGTATTTT. The rearrangement joins TRBV11-3 to TRBJ2-3, with D maybe TRBD2 (6 bases). The CDR3 is 12 residues long. Trimming left V 5 bases short and J 3 bases short, with 6 bases between. Germline V lookup: CDR1 SGHNT, CDR2 YENEEA.

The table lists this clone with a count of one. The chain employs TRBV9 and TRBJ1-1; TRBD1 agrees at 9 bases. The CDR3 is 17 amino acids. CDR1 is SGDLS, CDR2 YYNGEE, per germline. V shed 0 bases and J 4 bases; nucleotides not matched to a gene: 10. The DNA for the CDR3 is TGTGCCAGCAGCGTAGCCCCAAATGTACAGGGGGCCACTGAAGCTTTCTTT. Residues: CASSVAPNVQGATEAFF.

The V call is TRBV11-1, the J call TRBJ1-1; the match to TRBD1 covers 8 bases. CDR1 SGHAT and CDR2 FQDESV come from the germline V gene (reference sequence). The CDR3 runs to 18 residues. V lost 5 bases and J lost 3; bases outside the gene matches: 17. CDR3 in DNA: TGTGCCAGCAGCCCACCCACAGGGGGGTACAGAGGGTACACTGAAGCTTTCTTT. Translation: CASSPPTGGYRGYTEAFF. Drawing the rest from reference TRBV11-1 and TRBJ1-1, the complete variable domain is EAEVAQSPRYKITEKSQAVAFWCDPISGHATLYWYRQILGQGPELLVQFQDESVVDDSQLPKDRFSAERLKGVDSTLKIQPAELGDSAMYLCASSPPTGGYRGYTEAFFGQGTRLTVV.

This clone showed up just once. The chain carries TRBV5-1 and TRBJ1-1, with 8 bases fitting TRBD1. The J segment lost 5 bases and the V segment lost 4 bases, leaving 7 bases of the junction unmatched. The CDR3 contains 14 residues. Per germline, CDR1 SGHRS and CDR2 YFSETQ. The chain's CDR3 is CASSPGTGQTEAFF. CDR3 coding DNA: TGCGCCAGCAGCCCCGGGACAGGACAGACTGAAGCTTTCTTT.

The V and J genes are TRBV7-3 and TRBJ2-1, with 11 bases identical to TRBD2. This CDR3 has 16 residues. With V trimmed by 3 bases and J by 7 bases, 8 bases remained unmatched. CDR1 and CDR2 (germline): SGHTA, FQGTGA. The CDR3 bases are TGTGCCAGCAGCTTGACTAGCGGGGCGGGAGGGAATGAGCAGTTCTTC. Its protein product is CASSLTSGAGGNEQFF.

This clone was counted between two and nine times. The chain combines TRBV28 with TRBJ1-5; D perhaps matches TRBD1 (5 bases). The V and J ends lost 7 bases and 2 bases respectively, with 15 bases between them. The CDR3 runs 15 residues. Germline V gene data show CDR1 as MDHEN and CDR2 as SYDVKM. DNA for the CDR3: TGTGCCAGCACCGGGACCCCCTGGGGCAATCAGCCCCAGCATTTT. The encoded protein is CASTGTPWGNQPQHF.

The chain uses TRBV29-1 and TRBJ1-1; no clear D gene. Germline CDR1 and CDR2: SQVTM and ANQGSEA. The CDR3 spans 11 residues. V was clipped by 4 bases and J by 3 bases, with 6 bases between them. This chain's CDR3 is CSVAEDTEAFF. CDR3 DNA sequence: TGCAGCGTTGCAGAGGACACTGAAGCTTTCTTT.

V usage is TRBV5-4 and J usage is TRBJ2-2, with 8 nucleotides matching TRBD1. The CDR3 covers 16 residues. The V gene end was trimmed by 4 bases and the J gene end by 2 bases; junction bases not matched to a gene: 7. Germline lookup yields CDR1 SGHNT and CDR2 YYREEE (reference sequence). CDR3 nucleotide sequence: TGTGCCAGCAGCCTAAGGACAGGGCACAACACCGGGGAGCTGTTTTTT. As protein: CASSLRTGHNTGELFF.

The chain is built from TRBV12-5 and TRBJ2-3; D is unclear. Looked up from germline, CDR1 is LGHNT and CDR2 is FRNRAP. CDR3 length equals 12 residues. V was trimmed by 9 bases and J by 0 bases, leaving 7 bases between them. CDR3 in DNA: TGTGCTAGCACGATTAGCACAGATACGCAGTATTTT. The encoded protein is CASTISTDTQYF.

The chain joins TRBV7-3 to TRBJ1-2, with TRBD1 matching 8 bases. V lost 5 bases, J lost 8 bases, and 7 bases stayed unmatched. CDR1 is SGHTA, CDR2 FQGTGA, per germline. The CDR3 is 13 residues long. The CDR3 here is CASSPGTGWGYTF. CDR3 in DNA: TGTGCCAGCAGCCCCGGGACAGGTTGGGGCTACACCTTC.

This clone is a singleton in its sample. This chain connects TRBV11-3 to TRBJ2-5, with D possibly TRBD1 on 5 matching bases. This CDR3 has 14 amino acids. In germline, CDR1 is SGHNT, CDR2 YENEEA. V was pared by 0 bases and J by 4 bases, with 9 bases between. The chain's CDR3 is CASSLEAGPETQYF. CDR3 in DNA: TGTGCCAGCAGCTTAGAAGCAGGGCCAGAGACCCAGTACTTC.

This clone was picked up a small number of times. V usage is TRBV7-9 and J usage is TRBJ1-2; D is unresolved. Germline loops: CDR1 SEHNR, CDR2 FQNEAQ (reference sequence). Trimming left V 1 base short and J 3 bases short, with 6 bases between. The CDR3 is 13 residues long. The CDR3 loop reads CASSLVEYYGYTF. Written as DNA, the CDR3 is TGTGCCAGCAGCTTAGTTGAGTACTATGGCTACACCTTC. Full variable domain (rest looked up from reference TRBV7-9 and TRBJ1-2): DTGVSQNPRHKITKRGQNVTFRCDPISEHNRLYWYRQTLGQGPEFLTYFQNEAQLEKSRLLSDRFSAERPKGSFSTLEIQRTEQGDSAMYLCASSLVEYYGYTFGSGTRLTVV.

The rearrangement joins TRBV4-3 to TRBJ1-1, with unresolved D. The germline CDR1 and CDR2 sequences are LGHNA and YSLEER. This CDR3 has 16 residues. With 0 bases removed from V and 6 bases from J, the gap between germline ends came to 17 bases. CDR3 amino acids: CASSQDRAAGQAEAFF. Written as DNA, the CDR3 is TGCGCCAGCAGCCAAGATAGAGCGGCCGGGCAGGCTGAAGCTTTCTTT.

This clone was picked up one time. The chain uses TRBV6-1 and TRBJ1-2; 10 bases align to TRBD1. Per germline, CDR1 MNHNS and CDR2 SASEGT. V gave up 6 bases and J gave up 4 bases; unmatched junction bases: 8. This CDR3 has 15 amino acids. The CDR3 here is CASRQTGGAGYGYTF. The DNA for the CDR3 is TGTGCCAGCAGGCAGACAGGGGGCGCGGGCTATGGCTACACCTTC.

The CDR3 here is CATSRGTGGRAGELFF. DNA for the CDR3: TGTGCCACCAGCAGGGGGACAGGGGGCCGCGCCGGGGAGCTGTTTTTT. The gene calls are TRBV15 and TRBJ2-2; TRBD1 agrees at 12 bases. The CDR3 runs to 16 residues. V dropped 3 bases and J dropped 6; count of bases not matched to a gene: 5. Looked up from germline, CDR1 is LNHNV and CDR2 is YYDKDF (reference sequence).